The source of this T cell receptor (beta chain) is a study of blood T cell repertoires in COVID-19. Study-level background: Sources were T cells, B-cell-depleted T cells, or PBMCs; the material itself was cDNA or gDNA.

This CDR3 is 14 amino acids long. From germline, CDR1 is LNHDA and CDR2 SQIVND (reference sequence). J lost 2 bases, V lost 10 bases, and 7 bases had no gene match. Assay: immunoSEQ multiplex PCR; the TCRdb copy retains only in-frame clones and omits some. The data hold around 100,000 clones, with 85% observed a single time. Input material: peripheral blood. V usage is TRBV19 and J usage is TRBJ2-3, with TRBD1 identical over 9 bases. This receptor was taken from a woman aged 70-85 years with active or convalescent COVID-19. CDR3 nucleotide sequence: TGTGCCACCTCGGGACAGGGAGACACAGATACGCAGTATTTT. This sequence encodes CATSGQGDTDTQYF.